This TCR beta chain was captured by sequencing in a study of blood T cell repertoires in COVID-19. As for the study in general: The analysed material was cDNA or gDNA that came from T cells, B-cell-depleted T cells, or PBMCs.

The V and J ends lost 5 bases and 4 bases, in that order; junction bases with no gene match: 7. The CDR3 has 15 residues. Germline V gene lookup returns CDR1 SEHNR and CDR2 FQNEAQ (reference sequence). This clone was recorded once. Clones were sequenced by immunoSEQ multiplex PCR, and TCRdb holds only the in-frame ones, with some missing. The sample shows 150,000 to 200,000 clones, around 80% of them seen only once. This receptor was taken from a woman in her sixties or seventies with COVID-19, enrolled during active disease. The chain has TRBV7-9 and TRBJ2-2, with TRBD1 matching over 7 bases. Sequencing was carried out using peripheral blood. CDR3 loop: CASSEGGAGTGELFF. CDR3 bases: TGTGCCAGCAGCGAAGGGGGCGCCGGCACCGGGGAGCTGTTTTTT.